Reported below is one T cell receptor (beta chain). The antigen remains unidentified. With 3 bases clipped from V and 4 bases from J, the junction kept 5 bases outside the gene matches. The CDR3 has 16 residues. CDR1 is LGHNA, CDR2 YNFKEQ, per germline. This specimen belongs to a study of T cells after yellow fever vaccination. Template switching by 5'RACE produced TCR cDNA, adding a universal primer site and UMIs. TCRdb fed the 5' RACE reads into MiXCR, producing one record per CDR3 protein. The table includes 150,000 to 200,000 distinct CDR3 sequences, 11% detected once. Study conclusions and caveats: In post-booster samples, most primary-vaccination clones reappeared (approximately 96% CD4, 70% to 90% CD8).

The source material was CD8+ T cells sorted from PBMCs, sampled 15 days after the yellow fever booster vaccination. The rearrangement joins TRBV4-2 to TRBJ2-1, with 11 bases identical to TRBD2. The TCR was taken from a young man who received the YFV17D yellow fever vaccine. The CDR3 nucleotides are TGTGCCAGCAGCCATCTAGCGGGGGGTCAATACAATGAGCAGTTCTTC. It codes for CASSHLAGGQYNEQFF.